What follows are 16 T cell receptor beta chains derived from one specimen sequenced in a study of CD8 T cells in ankylosing spondylitis. Study-level points and caveats: A motif in TCR beta, a set of under ten highly homologous variants, appeared characteristic of ankylosing spondylitis blood.

TCRdb redid the calling of the 5' RACE reads with MiXCR, one entry per CDR3 protein. Here the sample spans under 250,000 distinct CDR3 sequences, 7.3% being singletons. These receptors have no known antigen. Sequencing was carried out using blood, either unsorted or a sorted T cell fraction (not recorded which). The receptors were gathered from a male donor with ankylosing spondylitis.

At least ten counts were recorded for this clonotype. The junction shows a germline mismatch at one end, possibly a read error. The V call is TRBV28, the J call TRBJ2-1; perhaps TRBD2 as D (6 bases). Per the germline V gene, CDR1 is MDHEN and CDR2 is SYDVKM. The CDR3 spans 11 residues. DNA of the CDR3: TGTGCCAGCAGTTCGGACTACCTTTGGATCTTC. Its protein product is CASSSDYLWIF.

As DNA, the CDR3 is TGTGCCAGCAGCATACTAGCGGGAGAGTCCGAGCAGTACTTC. The encoded protein is CASSILAGESEQYF. The rearrangement joins TRBV9 to TRBJ2-7; TRBD2 aligns across 11 bases. The CDR3 is made up of 14 amino acids. V dropped 4 bases and J dropped 6; count of bases not matched to a gene: 6. CDR1 and CDR2 (germline): SGDLS, YYNGEE. The variable domain in full, with the rest retrieved from reference TRBV9 and TRBJ2-7, is DSGVTQTPKHLITATGQRVTLRCSPRSGDLSVYWYQQSLDQGLQFLIQYYNGEERAKGNILERFSAQQFPDLHSELNLSSLELGDSALYFCASSILAGESEQYFGPGTRLTVT.

This clonotype has at least ten counts. This sequence joins TRBV15 and TRBJ1-1, with D maybe TRBD1 (5 bases). Trimming cost V 5 bases and J 1 base, with 11 bases left between them. This CDR3 region has 14 residues. Per germline, CDR1 LNHNV and CDR2 YYDKDF (reference sequence). The CDR3 DNA is TGTGCCACCAGCGGGGTGGGGCGGAACACTGAAGCTTTCTTT. Its translation is CATSGVGRNTEAFF. Supplemented by reference TRBV15 and TRBJ1-1, the full variable domain reads DAMVIQNPRYQVTQFGKPVTLSCSQTLNHNVMYWYQQKSSQAPKLLFHYYDKDFNNEADTPDNFQSRRPNTSFCFLDIRSPGLGDTAMYLCATSGVGRNTEAFFGQGTRLTVV.

At least ten counts were recorded for this clonotype. The V and J genes are TRBV28 and TRBJ1-1; a possible D gene is TRBD1 (5 bases). The CDR3 has 15 residues. The V gene lost 2 bases and the J gene lost 3 bases, with 13 bases spanning the gap. CDR1 and CDR2 from the germline V gene are MDHEN and SYDVKM. The CDR3 reads CASSLVQGGDTEAFF. CDR3 DNA sequence: TGTGCCAGCAGTTTAGTGCAGGGCGGGGACACTGAAGCTTTCTTT. The full variable domain, with the rest looked up from reference TRBV28 and TRBJ1-1, is DVKVTQSSRYLVKRTGEKVFLECVQDMDHENMFWYRQDPGLGLRLIYFSYDVKMKEKGDIPEGYSVSREKKERFSLILESASTNQTSMYLCASSLVQGGDTEAFFGQGTRLTVV.

About this clonotype: A much larger clone lies a single base off, so this may be a read error. V and J are TRBV30 and TRBJ2-1; D unclear. The CDR3 sequence is 14 residues long. Germline V gives CDR1 GTSNPN, CDR2 SVGIG (reference sequence). Trimming stripped 7 bases from V and 4 bases from J, with 17 bases between. CDR3 bases: TGTGCCTTGAGGAGATTGCTGGGATACAATGAGCAGTTCTTC. The encoded protein is CALRRLLGYNEQFF.

This clonotype was recorded many times. This chain links TRBV6-5 with TRBJ1-5; the D is unclear. V was shortened by 2 bases and J by 3 bases, with 14 bases between the two germline ends. The CDR3 has 16 residues. Germline CDR1 MNHEY, CDR2 SVGAGI. The CDR3 region is CASSYGLQRANQPQHF. The DNA for the CDR3 is TGTGCCAGCAGTTACGGATTACAGAGGGCCAATCAGCCCCAGCATTTT.

The J gene is TRBJ2-2, the V gene TRBV6-5, with D unclear. V lost 0 bases and J lost 3, with 17 bases in between. The germline CDR1 and CDR2 sequences are MNHEY and SVGAGI. The CDR3 has 18 amino acids. The CDR3 region is CASSYSRFQTLDTGELFF. In DNA, the CDR3 is TGTGCCAGCAGTTACTCCCGATTCCAGACCTTAGACACCGGGGAGCTGTTTTTT.

This clonotype was detected many times. The J gene is TRBJ2-2, the V gene TRBV20-1; TRBD2 matches 7 bases. Germline lookup yields CDR1 DFQATT and CDR2 SNEGSKA (reference sequence). The CDR3 has 18 amino acids. Unmatched junction bases numbered 15, after V lost 1 base and J lost 4 bases. The CDR3: CSARARYRDYMSTGELFF. For the CDR3, the DNA is TGCAGTGCTAGAGCTCGGTACCGGGACTACATGAGCACCGGGGAGCTGTTTTTT.

This clonotype was picked up a small number of times. The chain has TRBV6-2 or TRBV6-3 and TRBJ2-7; 9 bases match TRBD2. CDR1 MNHEY and CDR2 SVGEGT come from the germline V gene. CDR3 length: 14 residues. V gave up 2 bases and J gave up 6 bases; unmatched junction bases: 5. The CDR3 DNA follows: TGTGCCAGCAGTTACGCGGGAGGGCCTGGCGAGCAGTACTTC. Its protein is CASSYAGGPGEQYF.

The chain joins TRBV4-3 to TRBJ2-1; TRBD2 agrees at 11 bases. The trim removed 0 bases at V and 5 bases at J, leaving 6 bases unmatched. Germline V gene data show CDR1 as LGHNA and CDR2 as YSLEER. This CDR3 is 17 amino acids long. The CDR3 region is CASSQDGLAGGDNEQFF. The CDR3 bases are TGCGCCAGCAGCCAAGATGGGCTAGCGGGAGGAGACAATGAGCAGTTCTTC.

To note about this clonotype: An end of the junction differs from the germline gene, which may be a read error. The chain combines TRBV12-3 or TRBV12-4 with TRBJ2-1, with TRBD1 identical over 8 bases. This CDR3 spans 14 amino acids. The CDR3 DNA reads as TGTGCCAGCAGCCCTATAGACAGGGGCAATCAGCAGTTCTTC. Translated, it gives CASSPIDRGNQQFF.

In its sample, this clonotype was seen a few times. This rearrangement joins TRBV7-2 to TRBJ2-5; 8 bases line up with TRBD1. Germline CDR1 is SGHTA and CDR2 is FQGNSA. J gave up 0 bases and V 6 bases, and 3 bases lay outside the gene matches. This CDR3 region has 14 residues. DNA of the CDR3: TGTGCCAGCAGTAGGACAGGGTACCAAGAGACCCAGTACTTC. This sequence encodes CASSRTGYQETQYF.

In this sample, this clonotype turned up many times. The chain joins TRBV7-8 to TRBJ2-7; 7 nucleotides align to TRBD1. J gave up 4 bases and V 1 base, and 4 bases lay outside the gene matches. Germline CDR1 is SGHVS and CDR2 is FQNEAQ. This CDR3 region has 14 residues. The CDR3 DNA reads TGTGCCAGCAGCTTAGGCGCAGGGGGATACGAGCAGTACTTC. Translating it yields CASSLGAGGYEQYF. The full variable domain, its missing parts supplied by reference TRBV7-8 and TRBJ2-7, is GAGVSQSPRYKVAKRGQDVALRCDPISGHVSLFWYQQALGQGPEFLTYFQNEAQLDKSGLPSDRFFAERPEGSVSTLKIQRTQQEDSAVYLCASSLGAGGYEQYFGPGTRLTVT.

The V call is TRBV19, the J call TRBJ2-7, with 7 bases that match TRBD2. The CDR3 has 15 amino acids. Germline V gene sequence: CDR1 LNHDA, CDR2 SQIVND (reference sequence). With V trimmed by 7 bases and J by 2 bases, 11 bases remained unmatched. Here the CDR3 reads CASTHGEGPTYEQYF. The CDR3 DNA follows: TGTGCCAGTACCCACGGGGAGGGGCCAACCTACGAGCAGTACTTC.

In its sample, this clonotype was seen many times. CDR3: CASRPPGLAGFGYNEQFF. CDR3 nucleotide sequence: TGTGCCAGCAGGCCTCCGGGACTAGCGGGTTTCGGCTACAATGAGCAGTTCTTC. The genes are TRBV12-3 or TRBV12-4 and TRBJ2-1; 12 bases map to TRBD2. This CDR3 spans 18 amino acids. The V and J ends lost 6 bases and 3 bases, in that order; junction bases with no gene match: 12.

The CDR3 is CASSFPTRGTGELFF. The CDR3 nucleotides read TGTGCCAGCAGCTTTCCGACTAGAGGTACCGGGGAGCTGTTTTTT. This chain links TRBV5-5 with TRBJ2-2; TRBD2 is a possible D gene (6 bases). This CDR3 region has 15 residues. V lost 2 bases and J 5 bases, leaving 13 bases between the germline ends. The germline CDR1 and CDR2 sequences are SGHKS and YYEKEE (reference sequence).